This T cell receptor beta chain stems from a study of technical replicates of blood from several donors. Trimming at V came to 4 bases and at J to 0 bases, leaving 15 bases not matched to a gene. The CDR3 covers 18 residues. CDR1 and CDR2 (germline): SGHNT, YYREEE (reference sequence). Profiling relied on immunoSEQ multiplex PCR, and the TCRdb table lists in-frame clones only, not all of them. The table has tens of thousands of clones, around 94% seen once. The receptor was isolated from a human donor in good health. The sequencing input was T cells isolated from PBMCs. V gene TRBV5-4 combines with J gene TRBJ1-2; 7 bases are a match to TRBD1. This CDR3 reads CASSPRPIRQGANYGYTF. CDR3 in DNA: TGTGCCAGCAGCCCACGACCAATAAGACAGGGAGCTAACTATGGCTACACCTTC.